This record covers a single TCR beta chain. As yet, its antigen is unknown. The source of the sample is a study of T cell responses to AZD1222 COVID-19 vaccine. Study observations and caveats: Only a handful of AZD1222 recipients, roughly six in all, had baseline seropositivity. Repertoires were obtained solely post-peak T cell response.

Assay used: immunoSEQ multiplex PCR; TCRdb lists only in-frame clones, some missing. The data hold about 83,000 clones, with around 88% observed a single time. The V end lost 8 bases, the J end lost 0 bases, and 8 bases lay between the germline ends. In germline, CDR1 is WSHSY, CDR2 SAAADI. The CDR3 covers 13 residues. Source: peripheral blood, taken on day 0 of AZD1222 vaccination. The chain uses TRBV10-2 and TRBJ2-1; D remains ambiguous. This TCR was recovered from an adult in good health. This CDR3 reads CASQTSSYNEQFF. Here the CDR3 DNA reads TGCGCCAGCCAAACCAGCTCCTACAATGAGCAGTTCTTC.